One T cell receptor (beta chain) is described in this entry. The germline gives CDR1 SEHNR, CDR2 FQNEAQ (reference sequence). The CDR3 spans 11 residues. Trimming removed 5 bases from V and 8 bases from J, with 7 bases in between. Regarding treatment: about 20 received Ad26.COV2.S at low or high dose, single or two shots; several received placebo; per-sample allocation not given. Collection of the samples took place on day 63 after the first injection of vaccine or placebo. This specimen comes from a study of Ad26.COV2.S vaccination and SARS-CoV-2 variants. The method was immunoSEQ multiplex PCR; TCRdb's version includes in-frame clones alone and lacks a portion of them. The data hold around 500,000 clones, with about 89% observed a single time.

The TCR comes from a person between 18 and 59 years old who received the Ad26.COV2.S COVID-19 vaccine or a placebo. Here the sequenced sample was peripheral blood, taken in a trial of Ad26.COV2.S vaccine versus placebo. V is TRBV7-9 and J is TRBJ2-1; D is unresolved. CDR3 coding DNA: TGTGCCAGCAGCCATGGGGATGAGCAGTTCTTC. The encoded protein is CASSHGDEQFF.